These T cell receptor beta chains were read from a single sample in a study of blood T cell repertoires in COVID-19. Using immunoSEQ multiplex PCR, the repertoire was profiled, and TCRdb retains in-frame clones only, with some absent. Here the sample spans around 23,000 clones, over 60% being singletons. The sequenced sample consisted of peripheral blood. These receptors were obtained from an elderly woman with acute or convalescent COVID-19. CDR3s include the opening cysteine and the closing phenylalanine or tryptophan. D genes are given only for firm matches. Where a row states a size, it is once, few, many or the class of an expanded clone; other rows omit it.

TRBD2,.,TRBV10-3,TRBJ2-1,CAISPTSGSMEQFF,TGTGCCATCAGCCCTACTAGCGGGAGTATGGAGCAGTTCTTC
.,.,TRBV6-2/TRBV6-3,TRBJ2-3,CASSQRGSRSHDTQYF,TGTGCCAGCAGCCAAAGGGGCAGCCGTTCACATGATACGCAGTATTTT
TRBD1,.,TRBV18,TRBJ1-2,CASSLTGQGFGYTF,TGTGCCAGCTCACTGACGGGACAGGGGTTTGGCTACACCTTC
TRBD1,.,TRBV29-1,TRBJ1-5,CSVVTGSQPQHF,TGCAGCGTCGTGACAGGGTCACAGCCCCAGCATTTT
TRBD1,.,TRBV19,TRBJ2-1,CLRTGDDEQFF,TGTCTTCGGACAGGGGACGATGAGCAGTTCTTC
TRBD2,.,TRBV6-4,TRBJ2-7,CASSRGDEQYF,TGTGCCAGCAGTCGGGGGGACGAGCAGTACTTC
.,few,TRBV7-8,TRBJ1-1,CASSFPGITEAFF,TGTGCCAGCAGCTTTCCCGGGATCACTGAAGCTTTCTTT
.,.,TRBV5-4,TRBJ1-6,CASSAQGNSPLHF,TGTGCCAGCAGCGCACAGGGAAATTCACCCCTCCACTTT
.,.,TRBV6-5,TRBJ1-6,CAIKRLMDSPLHF,TGTGCCATCAAGCGGTTAATGGATTCACCCCTCCACTTT
.,once,TRBV9,TRBJ1-3,CASSGGSAGPGNTIYF,TGTGCCAGCAGCGGCGGTTCTGCGGGCCCTGGAAACACCATATATTTT
.,.,TRBV6-5,TRBJ1-5,CASSDPGGPRQPQHF,TGTGCCAGCAGCGACCCGGGGGGTCCTAGACAGCCCCAGCATTTT
TRBD1,.,TRBV4-3,TRBJ1-4,CASSPGQGARVGEKLFF,TGCGCCAGCAGCCCGGGACAGGGGGCGCGGGTGGGGGAAAAACTGTTTTTT
.,.,TRBV19,TRBJ1-2,CATAGATYGYTF,TGTGCCACCGCGGGAGCGACCTATGGCTACACCTTC
.,few,TRBV18,TRBJ2-3,CASSLGRRADTQYF,TGTGCCAGCTCACTGGGGAGGCGGGCAGATACGCAGTATTTT
.,few,TRBV14,TRBJ1-2,CASSQLRGGRVNYGYTF,TGTGCCAGCAGCCAATTAAGGGGGGGAAGAGTCAACTATGGCTACACCTTC
TRBD1,.,TRBV10-3,TRBJ1-2,CAIKKDRGEYGYTF,TGTGCCATCAAAAAGGACAGGGGCGAGTATGGCTACACCTTC
.,few,TRBV11-2,TRBJ1-6,CASSLGAWNSPLHF,TGTGCCAGCAGCTTAGGGGCTTGGAATTCACCCCTCCACTTT
TRBD1,few,TRBV28,TRBJ1-2,CASKIRQGASYGYTF,TGTGCCAGCAAAATTCGACAGGGGGCTTCCTATGGCTACACCTTC
TRBD1,once,TRBV5-1,TRBJ1-5,CAGGQEDNQPQHF,TGCGCCGGGGGACAGGAAGATAATCAGCCCCAGCATTTT
.,many,TRBV7-9,TRBJ2-7,CASSLTGVDYEQYF,TGTGCCAGCAGCTTGACGGGAGTCGACTACGAGCAGTACTTC
.,.,TRBV5-4,TRBJ2-3,CASSLAGQRSTDTQYF,TGTGCCAGCAGCTTGGCCGGGCAGCGGAGCACAGATACGCAGTATTTT
.,medium-sized,TRBV6-4,TRBJ1-1,CASSSQSGTEAFF,TGTGCCAGCAGTAGTCAGTCGGGGACTGAAGCTTTCTTT
TRBD1,.,TRBV29-1,TRBJ1-2,CSVGGTVDGYTF,TGCAGCGTTGGTGGGACAGTGGATGGCTACACCTTC
.,few,TRBV27,TRBJ2-7,CASSLRGEQYF,TGTGCCAGCAGTTTAAGGGGGGAGCAGTACTTC
TRBD2,.,TRBV7-2,TRBJ2-1,CASSLIAGVEQFF,TGTGCCAGCAGCTTAATAGCGGGGGTTGAGCAGTTCTTC
.,.,TRBV30,TRBJ2-7,CAWSWSGYEQYF,TGTGCCTGGAGCTGGAGCGGGTACGAGCAGTACTTC
.,once,TRBV7-6,TRBJ2-2,CASSRRDGTFVFNTGELFF,TGTGCCAGCAGCCGAAGGGACGGGACTTTTGTCTTCAACACCGGGGAGCTGTTTTTT
.,.,TRBV6-5,TRBJ1-6,CASSYSFQGTGSPLHF,TGTGCCAGCAGTTACTCGTTTCAGGGGACGGGATCACCCCTCCACTTT
TRBD1,.,TRBV28,TRBJ2-7,CASSLGRGPSYEQYF,TGTGCCAGCAGTTTAGGCAGGGGGCCCTCCTACGAGCAGTACTTC
.,.,TRBV19,TRBJ1-5,CASSLRVAADYYQPQHF,TGTGCCAGTAGCCTTCGGGTCGCAGCCGATTACTATCAGCCCCAGCATTTT
.,few,TRBV4-1,TRBJ2-3,CASSHSGADTQYF,TGCGCCAGCAGCCACTCGGGGGCAGATACGCAGTATTTT
.,.,TRBV3-1/TRBV3-2,TRBJ1-2,CASSLGLWGIGGYTF,TGTGCCAGCAGCCTAGGCCTCTGGGGCATTGGAGGCTACACCTTC
TRBD1,medium-sized,TRBV14,TRBJ2-7,CASSLRGYEQYF,TGTGCCAGCAGCCTCAGGGGGTACGAGCAGTACTTC
.,once,TRBV25-1,TRBJ2-5,CASSEAGDKETQYF,TGTGCCAGCAGTGAGGCAGGGGACAAAGAGACCCAGTACTTC
.,once,TRBV6-5,TRBJ1-4,CASRGTGSFEKLFF,TGTGCCAGCAGGGGAACAGGGAGTTTCGAAAAACTGTTTTTT
.,.,TRBV28,TRBJ2-3,CASSLRGWVDTQYF,TGTGCCAGCAGTTTAAGGGGTTGGGTAGATACGCAGTATTTT
TRBD2,.,TRBV3-1/TRBV3-2,TRBJ2-5,CASSQGELAGTRQTQYF,TGTGCCAGCAGCCAAGGAGAGCTAGCGGGAACCCGGCAGACCCAGTACTTC
TRBD1,few,TRBV15,TRBJ2-7,CATSRAGQGVNEQYF,TGTGCCACCAGCAGGGCGGGACAGGGGGTAAACGAGCAGTACTTC
TRBD2,.,TRBV2,TRBJ2-5,CASSGRTSGGLGTQYF,TGTGCCAGCAGCGGAAGGACTAGCGGGGGCCTAGGGACCCAGTACTTC
.,.,TRBV11-2,TRBJ2-1,CASSLDDGGMGDEQFF,TGTGCCAGCAGCTTAGATGATGGCGGGATGGGGGATGAGCAGTTCTTC
.,once,TRBV7-8,TRBJ1-1,CASSPNRAPTAGAFF,TGTGCCAGCAGCCCCAACAGGGCCCCTACGGCCGGAGCTTTCTTT
.,few,TRBV28,TRBJ1-2,CASSGASGGLGGYTF,TGTGCCAGCAGTGGGGCCTCTGGGGGCCTAGGTGGCTACACCTTC
TRBD2,many,TRBV13,TRBJ2-2,CASSPGLVSPRTGELFF,TGTGCCAGCAGCCCGGGACTAGTAAGCCCCAGGACCGGGGAGCTGTTTTTT
.,many,TRBV7-3,TRBJ1-1,CASRIGAGATEAFF,TGTGCCAGCAGGATCGGGGCGGGGGCCACTGAAGCTTTCTTT
TRBD2,few,TRBV30,TRBJ2-1,CASSGDSYNEQFF,TGTGCCTCAAGCGGGGACTCCTACAATGAGCAGTTCTTC
TRBD1,.,TRBV2,TRBJ1-6,CASLLQGNSPLHF,TGTGCCAGCCTCTTACAGGGGAATTCACCCCTCCACTTT
.,.,TRBV5-1,TRBJ2-7,CASSLGDTYEQYF,TGCGCCAGCAGCTTGGGGGACACCTACGAGCAGTACTTC
TRBD2,.,TRBV10-2,TRBJ2-7,CASSESLVTGTSDNEQYF,TGCGCCAGCAGTGAGTCGTTGGTGACCGGGACTAGCGATAACGAGCAGTACTTC
.,.,TRBV2,TRBJ1-2,CASSEGYHSLVWGYTF,TGTGCCAGCAGTGAAGGTTACCACTCACTTGTATGGGGCTACACCTTC
.,.,TRBV11-3,TRBJ2-7,CASSLDRAGEQYF,TGTGCCAGCAGCTTAGACAGGGCAGGGGAGCAGTACTTC
.,.,TRBV12-3/TRBV12-4,TRBJ1-1,CASIGSAEAFF,TGTGCCAGCATCGGGTCAGCTGAAGCTTTCTTT
TRBD2,.,TRBV20-1,TRBJ2-5,CSASLIGGAETQYF,TGCAGTGCTAGTTTAATCGGGGGGGCCGAGACCCAGTACTTC
TRBD2,.,TRBV28,TRBJ2-1,CASSSSGGGGEQFF,TGTGCCAGCAGTTCTAGCGGGGGGGGAGGTGAGCAGTTCTTC
TRBD1,.,TRBV6-2/TRBV6-3,TRBJ1-1,CASSDLDRGMNTEAFF,TGTGCCAGCAGTGACCTGGACAGGGGGATGAACACTGAAGCTTTCTTT